These 29 T cell receptor beta chains were all obtained from the same sample, sequenced in a study of glioma-infiltrating T cells after dendritic cell vaccination. Time point: after dendritic cell vaccination, including at tumor progression/relapse. Data came from immunoSEQ multiplex PCR; TCRdb stores just in-frame clones and leaves some out. The table lists 90,000 to 110,000 clones, 85% to 90% of them singletons. This specimen consisted of blood, obtained after dendritic cell vaccination. The receptors were sampled from a human donor with glioblastoma.

The chain couples TRBV7-9 to TRBJ2-3; 13 bases line up with TRBD2. Germline-derived CDR1 and CDR2 are SEHNR and FQNEAQ (reference sequence). Losses at the gene ends were 5 bases for V and 4 bases for J; bases not matched to a gene: 6. The CDR3 covers 16 residues. CDR3 sequence: CASSPLGLAGADTQYF. In DNA, the CDR3 is TGTGCCAGCAGCCCGCTCGGACTAGCGGGAGCAGATACGCAGTATTTT.

The chain joins TRBV5-6 to TRBJ2-7; D is possibly TRBD2 (5 bases). Trimming removed 2 bases from V and 2 bases from J, with 11 bases in between. Germline V CDR1 and CDR2: SGHDT, YYEEEE. The CDR3 totals 14 residues. CDR3 region: CASSFRGGAYEQYF. CDR3 bases: TGTGCCAGCAGCTTCAGAGGAGGAGCCTACGAGCAGTACTTC.

The chain employs TRBV9 and TRBJ1-6; D may be TRBD1 (5 bases). CDR3 length: 14 amino acids. The germline V gene encodes CDR1 SGDLS and CDR2 YYNGEE. V lost 5 bases and J 6 bases, leaving 12 bases between the germline ends. CDR3: CASSAGRVNSPLHF. CDR3 bases: TGTGCCAGCAGTGCAGGCAGGGTTAATTCACCCCTCCACTTT.

This chain links TRBV5-5 with TRBJ2-7; D remains ambiguous. The CDR3 is 14 residues long. Trimming took 0 bases from V and 3 from J, leaving 10 bases between them. Germline loops: CDR1 SGHKS, CDR2 YYEKEE (reference sequence). CDR3 region: CASSLGQSLYEQYF. The CDR3 region has the DNA TGTGCCAGCAGCTTGGGACAATCCCTCTACGAGCAGTACTTC. The entire variable domain, with the rest obtained from reference TRBV5-5 and TRBJ2-7, is as follows: DAGVTQSPTHLIKTRGQQVTLRCSPISGHKSVSWYQQVLGQGPQFIFQYYEKEERGRGNFPDRFSARQFPNYSSELNVNALLLGDSALYLCASSLGQSLYEQYFGPGTRLTVT.

This chain connects TRBV5-4 to TRBJ2-1; possibly TRBD1 for D (5 bases). This CDR3 has 14 residues. V shed 7 bases and J shed 5 bases, with 16 bases lying between them. Germline CDR1 is SGHNT and CDR2 is YYREEE (reference sequence). This CDR3 is CASFSQGSHNEQFF. The CDR3 DNA sequence: TGTGCCAGCTTTTCCCAGGGAAGTCACAATGAGCAGTTCTTC.

In nucleotides, the CDR3 is TGTGCCAGCAGCTTCCGCCGGGAGCAGTACTTC. Translating it yields CASSFRREQYF. The V gene is TRBV11-3, the J gene TRBJ2-7; D is unresolved. This CDR3 spans 11 amino acids. Germline V gene lookup returns CDR1 SGHNT and CDR2 YENEEA. V dropped 3 bases and J dropped 7 bases, with 7 bases sitting between them.

V usage is TRBV6-1 and J usage is TRBJ2-7; 8 bases are a match to TRBD1. J gave up 6 bases and V 5 bases, and 9 bases lay outside the gene matches. The CDR3 has 14 residues. Germline V gene lookup returns CDR1 MNHNS and CDR2 SASEGT. The CDR3 DNA sequence: TGTGCCAGCAGTTGGGACAGGAGGACCCCCGAGCAGTACTTC. Encoded protein: CASSWDRRTPEQYF.

The rearrangement links TRBV27 to TRBJ2-7, with 9 bases fitting TRBD2. This CDR3 comprises 13 residues. Trimming at V came to 3 bases and at J to 3 bases, leaving 0 bases not matched to a gene. Germline V gene data show CDR1 as MNHEY and CDR2 as SMNVEV (reference sequence). CDR3 amino acids: CASSLREGYEQYF. The CDR3 DNA reads as TGTGCCAGCAGTTTGCGGGAGGGCTACGAGCAGTACTTC.

J is TRBJ2-1 and V is TRBV5-4; D perhaps matches TRBD1 (6 bases). Trimming shortened V by 4 bases and J by 7 bases, and 18 bases separated the two germline ends. Germline CDR1 is SGHNT and CDR2 is YYREEE (reference sequence). The CDR3 runs 15 residues. In DNA, the CDR3 is TGTGCCAGCAGCCTGGCCGGGACAATGGGGAATGAGCAGTTCTTC. It encodes CASSLAGTMGNEQFF.

The chain employs TRBV7-6 and TRBJ2-7, with 12 bases lining up with TRBD2. With V trimmed by 4 bases and J by 5 bases, 15 bases remained unmatched. CDR1 is SGHVS, CDR2 FNYEAQ, per germline. The CDR3 loop spans 18 amino acids. CDR3 sequence: CASSSPSTSGSYKNEQYF. The CDR3 DNA reads as TGTGCCAGCAGCTCGCCTTCGACTAGCGGGAGTTATAAAAACGAGCAGTACTTC.

This chain connects TRBV5-6 to TRBJ2-7; D is uncertain. CDR1 is SGHDT and CDR2 is YYEEEE in the germline V gene. V lost 3 bases to trimming and J lost 6 bases, with 7 bases between them. The CDR3 is 11 residues long. Here the CDR3 reads CASSSGGEQYF. The CDR3 DNA is TGTGCCAGCAGCTCCGGTGGCGAGCAGTACTTC.

The gene calls are TRBV27 and TRBJ2-1; TRBD2 aligns across 13 bases. Germline CDR1 reads MNHEY; CDR2 reads SMNVEV (reference sequence). The CDR3 runs 21 residues. With V trimmed by 6 bases and J by 4 bases, 21 bases remained unmatched. The CDR3 loop is CASRKVAQPQLAGGPYNEQFF. CDR3 bases: TGTGCCAGCAGGAAGGTGGCTCAGCCCCAACTAGCGGGAGGGCCTTACAATGAGCAGTTCTTC.

The DNA of the CDR3 is TGTGCCATCAGCCGGACCTCGGCGGGCACTGAAGCTTTCTTT. Translating gives CAISRTSAGTEAFF. This chain uses TRBV10-3 with TRBJ1-1; D not certain. The CDR3 sequence is 14 residues long. Germline CDR1 reads ENHRY; CDR2 reads SYGVKD. Trimming pared 6 bases from V and 4 bases from J, leaving 15 bases between.

The sample holds one count of this clone. The rearrangement joins TRBV19 to TRBJ2-1; 8 positions agree with TRBD1. V shed 7 bases and J 4 bases; nucleotides not matched to a gene: 3. Germline V CDR1 and CDR2: LNHDA, SQIVND (reference sequence). The CDR3 has 13 amino acids. The CDR3 loop reads CASKGTGYNEQFF. CDR3 nucleotide sequence: TGTGCCAGTAAAGGGACAGGATACAATGAGCAGTTCTTC.

The chain uses TRBV4-1 and TRBJ2-7; 15 positions agree with TRBD2. This CDR3 spans 16 amino acids. CDR1 MGHRA and CDR2 YSYEKL come from the germline V gene. V shed 3 bases, J shed 6 bases, and the junction held 6 bases outside the gene matches. CDR3 amino acids: CASSQGGLAGGGEQYF. For the CDR3, the DNA is TGCGCCAGCAGCCAGGGGGGACTAGCGGGGGGTGGCGAGCAGTACTTC.

The chain combines TRBV5-5 with TRBJ2-5; no clear D. This CDR3 contains 13 residues. Trimming cost V 2 bases and J 1 base, with 6 bases left between them. CDR1 and CDR2 from the germline V gene are SGHKS and YYEKEE (reference sequence). The CDR3 coding sequence is TGTGCCAGCAGCTTCAGTCCCCAAGAGACCCAGTACTTC. Protein sequence: CASSFSPQETQYF.

This chain uses TRBV6-1 with TRBJ2-2, with 8 positions matching TRBD1. Trimming cost V 4 bases and J 4 bases; bases outside gene matches: 14. The CDR3 is 18 residues long. Germline CDR1 reads MNHNS; CDR2 reads SASEGT. CDR3 nucleotide sequence: TGTGCCAGCAGTGGACCGGCCGGACAGGGCGCAGGCACCGGGGAGCTGTTTTTT. It translates to CASSGPAGQGAGTGELFF.

V is TRBV5-1 and J is TRBJ2-5, with 8 bases that match TRBD2. The CDR3 is 14 residues long. The germline V gene has CDR1 SGHRS and CDR2 YFSETQ. V trimming: 4 bases; J trimming: 5 bases; junction bases outside the gene matches: 7. Written as DNA, the CDR3 is TGCGCCAGCAGCGCGGTTCCGGGAGGGGAGACCCAGTACTTC. It encodes CASSAVPGGETQYF.

The chain recombines TRBV4-1 with TRBJ2-3; the D gene is possibly TRBD2 (5 bases). V was shortened by 1 base and J by 5 bases, with 22 bases between the two germline ends. Per the germline V gene, CDR1 is MGHRA and CDR2 is YSYEKL. The CDR3 is 18 residues long. This CDR3 reads CASSQGQRARTKGDTQYF. The CDR3 DNA follows: TGCGCCAGCAGCCAAGGTCAGAGGGCCCGAACAAAAGGAGATACGCAGTATTTT.

The V gene is TRBV19, the J gene TRBJ2-7, with 10 bases identical to TRBD1. With 1 base clipped from V and 7 bases from J, the junction kept 7 bases outside the gene matches. The germline V gene has CDR1 LNHDA and CDR2 SQIVND (reference sequence). This CDR3 spans 15 amino acids. The CDR3 sequence: CASSIAADRGYEQYF. CDR3 DNA sequence: TGTGCCAGTAGTATAGCGGCGGACAGGGGGTATGAGCAGTACTTC.

The rearrangement uses TRBV5-5 and TRBJ2-7; a weak D match, TRBD1 (5 bases). V was cut by 2 bases and J by 5 bases, with 20 bases left in between. CDR1 SGHKS and CDR2 YYEKEE come from the germline V gene (reference sequence). The length of the CDR3 is 16 residues. The CDR3 spells CASSFRALPTSNEQYF. Written as DNA, the CDR3 is TGTGCCAGCAGCTTCAGGGCCCTGCCCACATCCAACGAGCAGTACTTC.

The chain couples TRBV30 to TRBJ2-7, with D possibly matching TRBD2 (6 bases). CDR1 and CDR2 from the germline V gene are GTSNPN and SVGIG (reference sequence). Trimming cost V 5 bases and J 3 bases, with 14 bases left between them. The CDR3 sequence is 13 residues long. CDR3 bases: TGTGCCTGGGACGAGCGGGCCGACTACGAGCAGTACTTC. Protein product: CAWDERADYEQYF.

This sequence joins TRBV11-2 and TRBJ2-7; a possible D gene is TRBD2 (6 bases). The CDR3 has 14 residues. V was cut by 1 base and J by 7 bases, with 14 bases left in between. The germline CDR1 and CDR2 sequences are SGHAT and FQNNGV. CDR3 amino acids: CASSLGEGRGEQYF. The CDR3 DNA follows: TGTGCCAGCAGCTTAGGGGAAGGTCGGGGGGAGCAGTACTTC.

This chain links TRBV21-1 with TRBJ1-3. TRBV21-1 is termed a pseudogene. The CDR3 is made up of 15 amino acids. This CDR3 reads CASSKVPRAGNTIYF. The CDR3 DNA reads TGTGCCAGCAGCAAAGTCCCCCGCGCTGGAAACACCATATATTTT.

This clone was detected only a few times. The genes are TRBV10-3 and TRBJ1-6, with 9 bases identical to TRBD1. The CDR3 is 13 residues long. Trimming cost V 10 bases and J 8 bases; bases outside gene matches: 6. Per germline, CDR1 ENHRY and CDR2 SYGVKD. The CDR3 coding sequence is TGTGCCAGCGGGACAGGGAGGGATTCACCCCTCCACTTT. Translation gives CASGTGRDSPLHF.

V is TRBV7-9 and J is TRBJ2-1, with D tentatively TRBD1 (6 bases). The CDR3 is 15 residues long. V lost 8 bases, J lost 1 base, and 15 bases lay in between. Germline values: CDR1 SEHNR, CDR2 FQNEAQ (reference sequence). The CDR3 loop reads CASGQGTLSYNEQFF. The CDR3 nucleotides read TGTGCCAGCGGCCAGGGGACCCTTTCCTACAATGAGCAGTTCTTC.

This chain links TRBV19 with TRBJ1-2; unclear D gene. CDR3 length: 13 residues. The germline CDR1 and CDR2 sequences are LNHDA and SQIVND (reference sequence). The V gene lost 5 bases and the J gene lost 4 bases, with 11 bases spanning the gap. The CDR3 loop reads CASSPSPGYGYTF. The CDR3 nucleotides are TGTGCCAGTAGTCCCTCCCCGGGCTATGGCTACACCTTC.

This clone was counted a few times. The V call is TRBV4-1, the J call TRBJ2-1, with D tentatively TRBD2 (7 bases). The V end lost 1 base, the J end lost 4 bases, and 14 bases lay between the germline ends. This CDR3 is built from 16 residues. CDR1 is MGHRA and CDR2 is YSYEKL in the germline V gene. The CDR3: CASSQGGGRGYNEQFF. The CDR3 nucleotides read TGCGCCAGCAGCCAAGGGGGAGGGAGGGGGTACAATGAGCAGTTCTTC.

The V and J genes are TRBV14 and TRBJ2-4; TRBD1 might be the D (6 bases). Deletions cut 3 bases from V and 9 bases from J, with 18 bases between. This CDR3 region has 15 residues. Germline V gene sequence: CDR1 SGHDN, CDR2 FVKESK. The CDR3 is CASSQGAARIGIQYF. As DNA, the CDR3 is TGTGCCAGCAGCCAGGGGGCAGCCCGAATTGGCATTCAGTACTTC.